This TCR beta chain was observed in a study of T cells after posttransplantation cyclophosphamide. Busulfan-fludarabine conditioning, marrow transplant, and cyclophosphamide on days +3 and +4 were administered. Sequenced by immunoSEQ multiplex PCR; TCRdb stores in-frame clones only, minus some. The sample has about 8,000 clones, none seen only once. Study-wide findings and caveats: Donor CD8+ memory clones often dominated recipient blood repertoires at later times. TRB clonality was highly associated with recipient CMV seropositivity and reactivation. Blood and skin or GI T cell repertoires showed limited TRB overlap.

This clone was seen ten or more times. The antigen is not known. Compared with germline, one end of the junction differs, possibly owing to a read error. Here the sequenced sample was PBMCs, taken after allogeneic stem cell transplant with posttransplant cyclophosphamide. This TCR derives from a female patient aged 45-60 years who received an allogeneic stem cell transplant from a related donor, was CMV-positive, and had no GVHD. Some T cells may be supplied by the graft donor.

CDR3 region: CASSISGQGNQPQHF. Here the CDR3 DNA reads TGTGCCAGTAGTATATCCGGGCAGGGCAACCAGCCCCAGCATTTT. The chain recombines TRBV19 with TRBJ1-5; D possibly corresponds to TRBD1 (5 bases). Germline CDR1 LNHDA, CDR2 SQIVND (reference sequence). The CDR3 runs to 15 residues.